These 22 T cell receptor beta chains were sequenced from one sample in a study of CD8 T cells in ankylosing spondylitis. Findings and limits, study-wide: Ankylosing spondylitis blood seemed to carry a telltale TCR beta motif made of fewer than 10 highly homologous variants.

No antigen has been identified for these receptors. In TCRdb, the 5' RACE reads were re-called with MiXCR into one record per CDR3 protein. The table includes a few hundred thousand distinct CDR3 sequences, about 20% detected once. The sequencing sample was made of blood, either unsorted or a sorted T cell fraction (not recorded which). The receptors here all came from a male donor with ankylosing spondylitis.

This clonotype has only one observation. This chain links TRBV7-8 with TRBJ2-3, with 9 bases matching TRBD2. Germline V gene sequence: CDR1 SGHVS, CDR2 FQNEAQ. The J segment lost 2 bases and the V segment lost 7 bases, leaving 7 bases of the junction unmatched. The CDR3 contains 15 residues. The CDR3 region is CASNDLAGNTDTQYF. In DNA form, the CDR3 reads TGTGCCAGCAACGACCTAGCGGGGAACACAGATACGCAGTATTTT.

This chain links TRBV12-5 with TRBJ2-1; possible D gene TRBD2, 5 bases. V dropped 6 bases and J dropped 10 bases, with 19 bases sitting between them. Germline loops: CDR1 LGHNT, CDR2 FRNRAP. The CDR3 runs 14 residues. In DNA, the CDR3 is TGTGCTAGTGGCCCGGACTTAATGGCTAGGGAGCAGTTCTTC. It specifies CASGPDLMAREQFF. Together with reference TRBV12-5 and TRBJ2-1, the CDR3 gives the full variable domain: DARVTQTPRHKVTEMGQEVTMRCQPILGHNTVFWYRQTMMQGLELLAYFRNRAPLDDSGMPKDRFSAEMPDATLATLKIQPSEPRDSAVYFCASGPDLMAREQFFGPGTRLTVL.

This clonotype turned up a few times. The chain links TRBV20-1 to TRBJ1-5; no definite D call. The CDR3 is made up of 12 amino acids. Germline CDR1 and CDR2: DFQATT and SNEGSKA (reference sequence). V was cut by 4 bases and J by 9 bases, with 13 bases left in between. CDR3 protein: CSANPLLGPQHF. The CDR3 coding sequence is TGCAGTGCTAACCCACTTTTGGGGCCCCAGCATTTT.

This chain uses TRBV6-1 with TRBJ2-2; D is possibly TRBD2 (5 bases). Germline V gene data show CDR1 as MNHNS and CDR2 as SASEGT. This CDR3 has 15 amino acids. The germline V and J ends were trimmed by 8 bases and 3 bases, with 16 bases remaining between them. CDR3 region: CASQKSLAYTGELFF. The CDR3 region has the DNA TGTGCCAGCCAAAAGTCCCTAGCCTACACCGGGGAGCTGTTTTTT.

The CDR3 sequence is CASSSRDRVYNEQFF. CDR3 bases: TGTGCCAGCAGCAGCCGGGACAGGGTCTACAATGAGCAGTTCTTC. The chain employs TRBV7-7 and TRBJ2-1; TRBD1 agrees at 9 bases. V was clipped by 5 bases and J by 3 bases; unmatched bases: 5. The germline CDR1 and CDR2 sequences are SSHAT and FNYEAQ (reference sequence). The CDR3 contains 15 residues.

This clonotype came up a few times. This chain joins TRBV5-1 and TRBJ2-1; 11 bases match TRBD1. Trimming removed 4 bases from V and 4 bases from J; junction bases left unmatched: 4. The CDR3 consists of 15 residues. CDR1 is SGHRS, CDR2 YFSETQ, per germline. The DNA for the CDR3 is TGCGCCAGCAGCCCGGGACAGGGGGGGTACAATGAGCAGTTCTTC. Translating it yields CASSPGQGGYNEQFF. The whole variable domain, remainder taken from reference TRBV5-1 and TRBJ2-1, is KAGVTQTPRYLIKTRGQQVTLSCSPISGHRSVSWYQQTPGQGLQFLFEYFSETQRNKGNFPGRFSGRQFSNSRSEMNVSTLELGDSALYLCASSPGQGGYNEQFFGPGTRLTVL.

This clonotype turned up a few times. The chain uses TRBV27 and TRBJ2-5; a weak D match, TRBD1 (5 bases). Trimming removed 5 bases at V and 5 bases at J, with 21 bases between. Germline loops: CDR1 MNHEY, CDR2 SMNVEV (reference sequence). The CDR3 is 16 residues long. The CDR3, as DNA: TGTGCCAGCAGTAGCAGGGATCCAAGAGATCCCGAGACCCAGTACTTC. Translation gives CASSSRDPRDPETQYF.

This clonotype has just a few counts. The CDR3 here is CATSPEGYSYEQYF. The CDR3 DNA follows: TGTGCCACCAGCCCCGAGGGTTACTCCTACGAGCAGTACTTC. The chain couples TRBV15 to TRBJ2-7, with a weak D call TRBD2 (5 bases). Germline CDR1 LNHNV, CDR2 YYDKDF (reference sequence). The CDR3 sequence is 14 residues long. Trimming pared 5 bases from V and 0 bases from J, leaving 11 bases between.

This clonotype was found a few times. This sequence joins TRBV12-3 or TRBV12-4 and TRBJ2-7, with D perhaps TRBD2 (7 bases). Deletions cut 2 bases from V and 0 bases from J, with 11 bases between. The CDR3 covers 15 residues. Here the CDR3 DNA reads TGTGCCAGCAGTTTAAGGGGAGGGGGCTCCTACGAGCAGTACTTC. Amino acids: CASSLRGGGSYEQYF.

The CDR3 reads CASSLSLARYNEQFF. DNA of the CDR3: TGTGCCAGCAGCTTGAGTCTAGCGAGGTACAATGAGCAGTTCTTC. The chain joins TRBV5-6 to TRBJ2-1, with TRBD2 as a possible D gene (6 bases). The CDR3 runs 15 residues. V dropped 1 base and J dropped 4 bases, with 12 bases sitting between them. The germline V gene has CDR1 SGHDT and CDR2 YYEEEE. The whole variable domain, remainder taken from reference TRBV5-6 and TRBJ2-1, is DAGVTQSPTHLIKTRGQQVTLRCSPKSGHDTVSWYQQALGQGPQFIFQYYEEEERQRGNFPDRFSGHQFPNYSSELNVNALLLGDSALYLCASSLSLARYNEQFFGPGTRLTVL.

V is TRBV28 and J is TRBJ2-5; 9 bases align to TRBD2. V trimming: 5 bases; J trimming: 4 bases; junction bases outside the gene matches: 11. The CDR3 extends over 16 amino acids. Germline values: CDR1 MDHEN, CDR2 SYDVKM. CDR3 coding DNA: TGTGCCAGCAGTGTCCTTGGGCGGGAGGGAGGAGAGACCCAGTACTTC. Amino acid sequence: CASSVLGREGGETQYF.

This clonotype was counted a few times. The chain recombines TRBV7-2 with TRBJ2-1, with no clear D. V lost 5 bases to trimming and J lost 7 bases, with 9 bases between them. The CDR3 contains 12 residues. Germline CDR1 SGHTA, CDR2 FQGNSA. CDR3 sequence reads: CASSPQRNEQFF. The CDR3 DNA sequence: TGTGCCAGCAGCCCACAAAGAAATGAGCAGTTCTTC.

This clonotype was detected ten times or more. This chain uses TRBV20-1 with TRBJ2-5; D is unclear. This CDR3 comprises 14 residues. Trimming pared 0 bases from V and 5 bases from J, leaving 13 bases between. The germline CDR1 and CDR2 sequences are DFQATT and SNEGSKA (reference sequence). The CDR3 DNA is TGCAGTGCTAGAGATCGCCGTCCGATCGAGACCCAGTACTTC. Translation: CSARDRRPIETQYF.

The V gene is TRBV7-8, the J gene TRBJ2-5; 8 bases match TRBD2. The V gene's germline CDR1 is SGHVS and CDR2 FQNEAQ. The CDR3 totals 15 residues. Germline trimming cut 8 bases from V and 9 bases from J; bases unmatched to any gene: 17. CDR3 region: CASSLTLAGLGAQYF. The CDR3 coding sequence is TGTGCCAGCTCTCTAACATTAGCGGGATTAGGCGCCCAGTACTTC.

V gene TRBV5-6 combines with J gene TRBJ2-1, with D perhaps assigned TRBD1 or TRBD2 (5 bases each). Germline CDR1 is SGHDT and CDR2 is YYEEEE. There are 15 residues in the CDR3. V shed 0 bases and J shed 4 bases, with 11 bases lying between them. As DNA, the CDR3 is TGTGCCAGCAGCTTGGTGGGGGAACCATACAATGAGCAGTTCTTC. Its protein is CASSLVGEPYNEQFF.

The chain is built from TRBV28 and TRBJ2-7, with TRBD2 identical over 11 bases. V dropped 4 bases and J dropped 0; count of bases not matched to a gene: 5. CDR1 and CDR2 from the germline V gene are MDHEN and SYDVKM. CDR3 length equals 16 residues. The CDR3 region is CASSYTSGRPSYEQYF. CDR3 DNA sequence: TGTGCCAGCAGTTATACTAGCGGGAGACCCTCCTACGAGCAGTACTTC.

V gene TRBV2 combines with J gene TRBJ2-7; the match to TRBD2 covers 9 bases. The germline CDR1 and CDR2 sequences are SNHLY and FYNNEI. The CDR3 has 16 residues. The junction had 11 bases not matched to a gene; V was cut back by 3 bases and J by 5 bases. CDR3 DNA: TGTGCCAGCAGTGACCGTAGCGGGAGTACAATGGACGAGCAGTACTTC. Amino acid sequence: CASSDRSGSTMDEQYF.

The rearrangement links TRBV10-3 to TRBJ1-5; unclear D gene. Germline V gene lookup returns CDR1 ENHRY and CDR2 SYGVKD. Trimming pared 0 bases from V and 0 bases from J, leaving 6 bases between. This CDR3 is 15 amino acids long. The CDR3: CAISESIVSNQPQHF. CDR3 DNA sequence: TGTGCCATCAGTGAGTCGATTGTTAGCAATCAGCCCCAGCATTTT.

V is TRBV3-1 and J is TRBJ2-3; 7 nucleotides agree with TRBD2. J was trimmed by 5 bases and V by 4 bases; bases with no gene match: 6. Germline loops: CDR1 LGHDT, CDR2 YNNKEL (reference sequence). This CDR3 comprises 14 residues. The CDR3: CASSRTSEGDTQYF. The CDR3 nucleotides are TGTGCCAGCAGCCGTACTAGCGAGGGAGATACGCAGTATTTT.

This clonotype appeared a few times. The chain employs TRBV28 and TRBJ2-3; TRBD2 agrees at 14 bases. The CDR3 runs 16 residues. Trimming cost V 5 bases and J 6 bases; bases outside gene matches: 7. CDR1 and CDR2 from the germline V gene are MDHEN and SYDVKM. CDR3 sequence (DNA): TGTGCCAGCAGTGGGGGACTAGCGGGAGCAAGGGATACGCAGTATTTT. This encodes CASSGGLAGARDTQYF.

This clonotype was seen a few times. CDR3 in DNA: TGCGCCAGCAGCTCGGGCCTCATAAGCACCGGGGAGCTGTTTTTT. This codes for CASSSGLISTGELFF. V gene TRBV5-1 combines with J gene TRBJ2-2; D is unresolved. Germline V gene lookup returns CDR1 SGHRS and CDR2 YFSETQ. V was pared by 3 bases and J by 4 bases, with 13 bases between. The CDR3 loop spans 15 amino acids.

In the case of this clonotype: One base away lies a much larger clone, so this may be a sequencing read error. J is TRBJ2-2 and V is TRBV5-5; D is unresolved. V was trimmed by 0 bases and J by 3 bases, leaving 6 bases between them. CDR1 and CDR2 (germline): SGHKS, YYEKEE (reference sequence). The CDR3 sequence is 14 residues long. Written as DNA, the CDR3 is TGTGCCAGCAGCTTGGGTACGGACACCGGGGAGCTGTTTTTT. This translates into CASSLGTDTGELFF. Complete variable domain (other parts from reference TRBV5-5 and TRBJ2-2): DAGVTQSPTHLIKTRGQQVTLRCSPISGHKSVSWYQQVLGQGPQFIFQYYEKEERGRGNFPDRFSARQFPNYSSELNVNALLLGDSALYLCASSLGTDTGELFFGEGSRLTVL.